The entry below describes one T cell receptor beta chain. The data stem from a study of blood T cell repertoires in COVID-19. On the study more broadly: Acute and convalescent COVID-19 samples came from the United States, Italy and Spain. From T cells, B-cell-depleted T cells, or PBMCs came the material, which was cDNA or gDNA.

Per the original methods: Reference gene primer amplification gave estimated nucleated cell counts. Here immunoSEQ multiplex PCR was the method, and the copy in TCRdb shows in-frame clones only, minus some. Clone size and the V and J calls come from that table; the DNA yielded D and trimming. The repertoire includes some 200,000 clones, about 85% of them detected once, and around 6.5% sits in the top ten. What was sequenced was peripheral blood. The receptor was derived from an elderly woman in a cohort sampled during active or convalescent COVID-19.

The CDR3: CASSRQGPGRETQYF. The CDR3 region has the DNA TGTGCCAGCAGCCGACAGGGGCCAGGTCGAGAGACCCAGTACTTC. The chain couples TRBV11-2 to TRBJ2-5; 8 nucleotides match TRBD1. Losses at the gene ends were 5 bases for V and 4 bases for J; bases not matched to a gene: 9. The germline CDR1 and CDR2 sequences are SGHAT and FQNNGV. The CDR3 loop spans 15 amino acids.